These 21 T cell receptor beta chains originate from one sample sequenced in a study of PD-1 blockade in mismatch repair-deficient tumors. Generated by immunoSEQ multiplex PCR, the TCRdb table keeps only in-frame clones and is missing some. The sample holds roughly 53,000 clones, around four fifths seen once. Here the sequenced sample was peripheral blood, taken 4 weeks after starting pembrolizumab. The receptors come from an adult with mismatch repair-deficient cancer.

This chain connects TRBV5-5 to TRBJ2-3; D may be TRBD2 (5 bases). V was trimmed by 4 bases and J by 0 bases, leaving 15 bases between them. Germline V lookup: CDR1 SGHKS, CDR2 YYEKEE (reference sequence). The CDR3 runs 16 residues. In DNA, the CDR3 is TGTGCCAGCAGCCCGATGGACTTTCATAGCACAGATACGCAGTATTTT. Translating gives CASSPMDFHSTDTQYF. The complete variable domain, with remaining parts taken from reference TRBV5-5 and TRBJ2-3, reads DAGVTQSPTHLIKTRGQQVTLRCSPISGHKSVSWYQQVLGQGPQFIFQYYEKEERGRGNFPDRFSARQFPNYSSELNVNALLLGDSALYLCASSPMDFHSTDTQYFGPGTRLTVL.

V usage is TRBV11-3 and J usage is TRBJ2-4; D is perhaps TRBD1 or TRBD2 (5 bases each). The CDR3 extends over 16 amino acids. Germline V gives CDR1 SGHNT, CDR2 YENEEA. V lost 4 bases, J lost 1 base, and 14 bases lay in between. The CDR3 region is CASSSREGSAKNIQYF. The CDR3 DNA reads TGTGCCAGCAGCTCAAGAGAGGGGTCTGCCAAAAACATTCAGTACTTC.

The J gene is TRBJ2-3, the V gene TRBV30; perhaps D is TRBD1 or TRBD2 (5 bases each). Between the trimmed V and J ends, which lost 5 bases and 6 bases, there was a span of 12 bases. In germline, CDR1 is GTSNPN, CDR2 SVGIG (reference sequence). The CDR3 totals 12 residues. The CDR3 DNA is TGTGCCTGGGGGACCCTGACGGATACGCAGTATTTT. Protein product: CAWGTLTDTQYF.

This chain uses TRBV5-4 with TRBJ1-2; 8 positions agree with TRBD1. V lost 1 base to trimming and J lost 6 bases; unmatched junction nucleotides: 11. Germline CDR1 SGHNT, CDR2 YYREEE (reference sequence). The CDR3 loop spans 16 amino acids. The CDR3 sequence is CASSLPRQGAGHGYTF. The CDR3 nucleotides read TGTGCCAGCAGCTTGCCTCGGCAGGGGGCTGGTCATGGCTACACCTTC.

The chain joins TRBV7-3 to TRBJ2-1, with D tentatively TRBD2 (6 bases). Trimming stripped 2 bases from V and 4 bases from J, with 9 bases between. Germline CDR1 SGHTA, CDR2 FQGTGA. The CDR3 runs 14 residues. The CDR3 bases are TGTGCCAGCAGCTTAGGCGGGGTATACAATGAGCAGTTCTTC. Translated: CASSLGGVYNEQFF.

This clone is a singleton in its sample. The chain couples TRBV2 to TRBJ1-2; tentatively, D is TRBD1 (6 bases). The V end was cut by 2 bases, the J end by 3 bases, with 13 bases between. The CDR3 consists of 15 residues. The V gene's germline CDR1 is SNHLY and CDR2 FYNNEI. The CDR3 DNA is TGTGCCAGCAGTGAATCCAGGGGAGGTTACTATGGCTACACCTTC. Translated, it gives CASSESRGGYYGYTF.

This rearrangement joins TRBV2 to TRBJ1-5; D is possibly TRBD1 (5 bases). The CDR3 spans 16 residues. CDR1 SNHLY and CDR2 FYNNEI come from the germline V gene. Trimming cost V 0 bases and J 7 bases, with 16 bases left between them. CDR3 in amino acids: CASSEALGQGNQPQHF. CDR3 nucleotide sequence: TGTGCCAGCAGTGAAGCGCTTGGGCAGGGAAACCAGCCCCAGCATTTT.

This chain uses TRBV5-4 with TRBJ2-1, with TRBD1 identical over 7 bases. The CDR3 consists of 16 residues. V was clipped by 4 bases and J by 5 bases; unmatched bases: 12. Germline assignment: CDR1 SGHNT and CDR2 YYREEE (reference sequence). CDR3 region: CASSPPPGDRHNEQFF. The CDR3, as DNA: TGTGCCAGCAGCCCCCCGCCAGGGGACAGACACAATGAGCAGTTCTTC.

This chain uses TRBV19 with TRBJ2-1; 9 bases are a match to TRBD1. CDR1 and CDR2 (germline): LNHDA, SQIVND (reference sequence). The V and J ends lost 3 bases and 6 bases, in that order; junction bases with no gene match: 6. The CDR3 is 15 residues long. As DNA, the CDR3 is TGTGCCAGTAGTATGCAGACAGGGGGTGGCAATGAGCAGTTCTTC. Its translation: CASSMQTGGGNEQFF.

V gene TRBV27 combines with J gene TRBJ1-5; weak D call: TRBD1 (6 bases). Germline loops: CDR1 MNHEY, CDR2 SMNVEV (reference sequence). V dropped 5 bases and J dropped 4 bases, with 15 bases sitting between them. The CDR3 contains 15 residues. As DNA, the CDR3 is TGTGCCAGCAGTCCAATAGCAGGGGATAATCAGCCCCAGCATTTT. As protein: CASSPIAGDNQPQHF.

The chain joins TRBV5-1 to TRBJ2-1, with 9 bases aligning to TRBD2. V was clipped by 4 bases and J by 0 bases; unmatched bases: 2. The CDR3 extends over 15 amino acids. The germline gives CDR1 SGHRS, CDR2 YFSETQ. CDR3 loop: CASSPGLASYNEQFF. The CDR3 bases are TGCGCCAGCAGCCCGGGACTAGCCTCCTACAATGAGCAGTTCTTC.

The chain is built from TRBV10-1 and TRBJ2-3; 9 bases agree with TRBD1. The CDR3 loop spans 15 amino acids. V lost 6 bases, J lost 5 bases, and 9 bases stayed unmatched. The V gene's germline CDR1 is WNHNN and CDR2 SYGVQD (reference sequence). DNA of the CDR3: TGCGCCAGCAGACCAGGACAGGGGAGAGGAGATACGCAGTATTTT. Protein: CASRPGQGRGDTQYF.

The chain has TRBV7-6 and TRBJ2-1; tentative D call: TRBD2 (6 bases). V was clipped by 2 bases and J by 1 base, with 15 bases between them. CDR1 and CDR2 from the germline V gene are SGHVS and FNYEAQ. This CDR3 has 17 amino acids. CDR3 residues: CASSLRVAAASYNEQFF. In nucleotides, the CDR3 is TGTGCCAGCAGCTTACGAGTAGCGGCCGCATCCTACAATGAGCAGTTCTTC.

As DNA, the CDR3 is TGTGCCAGCAGGCGAGCAGGACAACTAAACCAGCCCCAGCATTTT. Its translation: CASRRAGQLNQPQHF. V gene TRBV6-5 combines with J gene TRBJ1-5, with a tentative D call TRBD1 (5 bases). V was shortened by 6 bases and J by 7 bases, with 19 bases between the two germline ends. From germline, CDR1 is MNHEY and CDR2 SVGAGI. The CDR3 is 15 amino acids.

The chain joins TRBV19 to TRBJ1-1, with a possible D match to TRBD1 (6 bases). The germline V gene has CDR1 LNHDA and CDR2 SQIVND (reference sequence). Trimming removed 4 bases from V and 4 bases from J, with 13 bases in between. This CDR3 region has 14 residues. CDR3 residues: CASSRGGSGTEAFF. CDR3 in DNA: TGTGCCAGTAGTAGAGGGGGAAGTGGCACTGAAGCTTTCTTT.

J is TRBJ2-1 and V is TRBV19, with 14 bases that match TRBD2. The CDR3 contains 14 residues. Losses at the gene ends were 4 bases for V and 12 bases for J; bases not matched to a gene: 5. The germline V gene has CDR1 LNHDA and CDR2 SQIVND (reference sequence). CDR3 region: CASSTTTSGRGQFF. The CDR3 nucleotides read TGTGCCAGTAGTACAACGACTAGCGGGAGGGGGCAGTTCTTC.

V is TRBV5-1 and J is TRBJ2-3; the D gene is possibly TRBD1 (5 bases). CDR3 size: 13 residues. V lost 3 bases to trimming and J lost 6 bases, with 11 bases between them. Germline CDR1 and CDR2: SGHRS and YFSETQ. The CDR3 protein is CASSSQGRDTQYF. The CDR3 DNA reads TGCGCCAGCAGCTCCCAGGGTAGGGATACGCAGTATTTT.

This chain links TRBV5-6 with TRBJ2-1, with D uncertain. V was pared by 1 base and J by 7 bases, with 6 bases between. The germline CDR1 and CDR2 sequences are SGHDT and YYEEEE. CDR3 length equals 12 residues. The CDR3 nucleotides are TGTGCCAGCAGCTTGCCCAGAAATGAGCAGTTCTTC. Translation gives CASSLPRNEQFF.

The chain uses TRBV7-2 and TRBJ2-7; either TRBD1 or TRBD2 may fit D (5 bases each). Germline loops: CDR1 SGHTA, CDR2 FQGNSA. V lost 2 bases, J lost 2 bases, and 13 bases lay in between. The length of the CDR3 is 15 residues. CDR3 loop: CASSLIWDPTYEQYF. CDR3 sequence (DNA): TGTGCCAGCAGCTTAATATGGGACCCTACCTACGAGCAGTACTTC.

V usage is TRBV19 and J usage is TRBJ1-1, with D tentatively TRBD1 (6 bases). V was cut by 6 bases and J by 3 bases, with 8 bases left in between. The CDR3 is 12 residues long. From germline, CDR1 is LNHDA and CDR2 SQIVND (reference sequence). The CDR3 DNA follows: TGTGCCAGTAGGGACAGATACACTGAAGCTTTCTTT. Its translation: CASRDRYTEAFF.

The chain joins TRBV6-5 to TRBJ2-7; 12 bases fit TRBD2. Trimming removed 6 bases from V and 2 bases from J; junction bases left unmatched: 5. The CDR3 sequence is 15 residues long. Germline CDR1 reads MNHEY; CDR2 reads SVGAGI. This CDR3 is CASSRWTSGTYEQYF. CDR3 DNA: TGTGCCAGCAGCCGCTGGACTAGCGGGACCTACGAGCAGTACTTC.